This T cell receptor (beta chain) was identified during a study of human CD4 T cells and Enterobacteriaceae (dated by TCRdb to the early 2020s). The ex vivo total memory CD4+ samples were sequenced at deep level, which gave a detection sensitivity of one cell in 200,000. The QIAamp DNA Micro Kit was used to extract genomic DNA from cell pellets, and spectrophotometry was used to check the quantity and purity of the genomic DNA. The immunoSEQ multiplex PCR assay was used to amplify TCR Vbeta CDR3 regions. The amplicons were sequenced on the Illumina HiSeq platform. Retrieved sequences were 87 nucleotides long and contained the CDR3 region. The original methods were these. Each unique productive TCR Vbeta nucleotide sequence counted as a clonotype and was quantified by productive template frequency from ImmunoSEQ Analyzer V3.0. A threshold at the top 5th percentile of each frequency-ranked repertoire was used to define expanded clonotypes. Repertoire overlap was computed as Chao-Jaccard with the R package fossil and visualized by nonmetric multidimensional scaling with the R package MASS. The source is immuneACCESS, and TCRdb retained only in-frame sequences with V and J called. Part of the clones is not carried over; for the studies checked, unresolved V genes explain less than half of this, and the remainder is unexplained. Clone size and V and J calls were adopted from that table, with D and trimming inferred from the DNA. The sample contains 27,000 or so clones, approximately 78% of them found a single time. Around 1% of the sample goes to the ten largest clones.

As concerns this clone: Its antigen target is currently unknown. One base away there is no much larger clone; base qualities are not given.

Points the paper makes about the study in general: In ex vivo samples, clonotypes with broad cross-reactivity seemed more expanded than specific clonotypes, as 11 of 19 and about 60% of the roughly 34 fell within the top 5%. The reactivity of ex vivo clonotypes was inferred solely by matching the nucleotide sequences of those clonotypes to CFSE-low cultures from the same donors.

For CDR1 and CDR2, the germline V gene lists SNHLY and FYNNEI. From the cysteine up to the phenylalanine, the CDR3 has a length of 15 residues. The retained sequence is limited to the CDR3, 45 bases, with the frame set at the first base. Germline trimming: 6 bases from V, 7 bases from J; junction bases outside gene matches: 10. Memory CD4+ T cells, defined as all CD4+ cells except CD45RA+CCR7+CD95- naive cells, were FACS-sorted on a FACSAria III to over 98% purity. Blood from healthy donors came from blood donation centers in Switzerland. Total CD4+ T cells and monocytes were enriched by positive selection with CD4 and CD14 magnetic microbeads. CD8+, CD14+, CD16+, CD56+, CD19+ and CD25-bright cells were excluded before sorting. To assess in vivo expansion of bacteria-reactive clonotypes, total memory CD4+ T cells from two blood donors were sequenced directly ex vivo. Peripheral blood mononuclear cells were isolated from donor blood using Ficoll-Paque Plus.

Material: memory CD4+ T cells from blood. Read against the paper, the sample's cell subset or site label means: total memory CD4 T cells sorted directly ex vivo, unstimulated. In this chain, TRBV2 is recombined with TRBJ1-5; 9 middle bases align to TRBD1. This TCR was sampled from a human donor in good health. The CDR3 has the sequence CASRAGDRAGQPQHF. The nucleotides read TGTGCCAGCAGAGCGGGGGACAGGGCTGGGCAGCCCCAGCATTTT.